This TCR beta chain was sequenced during a study of response to subunit inactivated influenza vaccine. TCRdb reanalysed the RT-PCR reads using MiXCR and keeps one entry per CDR3 protein. There are 500,000 to 750,000 distinct CDR3 sequences in the sample; about 14% occur only once, and around 10% lies in the top ten. Germline loops: CDR1 DFQATT, CDR2 SNEGSKA (reference sequence). There are 15 residues in the CDR3. V was cut by 4 bases and J by 2 bases, with 15 bases left in between. This clonotype originated in a man aged 45-65 years who received an inactivated influenza vaccine. J is TRBJ2-1 and V is TRBV20-1; maybe TRBD2 (6 bases). Specimen: PBMCs from blood, collected 12 days after vaccination. CDR3 protein: CSATRGVLTYNEQFF. The DNA for the CDR3 is TGCAGTGCTACCCGCGGGGTGCTGACCTACAATGAGCAGTTCTTC.